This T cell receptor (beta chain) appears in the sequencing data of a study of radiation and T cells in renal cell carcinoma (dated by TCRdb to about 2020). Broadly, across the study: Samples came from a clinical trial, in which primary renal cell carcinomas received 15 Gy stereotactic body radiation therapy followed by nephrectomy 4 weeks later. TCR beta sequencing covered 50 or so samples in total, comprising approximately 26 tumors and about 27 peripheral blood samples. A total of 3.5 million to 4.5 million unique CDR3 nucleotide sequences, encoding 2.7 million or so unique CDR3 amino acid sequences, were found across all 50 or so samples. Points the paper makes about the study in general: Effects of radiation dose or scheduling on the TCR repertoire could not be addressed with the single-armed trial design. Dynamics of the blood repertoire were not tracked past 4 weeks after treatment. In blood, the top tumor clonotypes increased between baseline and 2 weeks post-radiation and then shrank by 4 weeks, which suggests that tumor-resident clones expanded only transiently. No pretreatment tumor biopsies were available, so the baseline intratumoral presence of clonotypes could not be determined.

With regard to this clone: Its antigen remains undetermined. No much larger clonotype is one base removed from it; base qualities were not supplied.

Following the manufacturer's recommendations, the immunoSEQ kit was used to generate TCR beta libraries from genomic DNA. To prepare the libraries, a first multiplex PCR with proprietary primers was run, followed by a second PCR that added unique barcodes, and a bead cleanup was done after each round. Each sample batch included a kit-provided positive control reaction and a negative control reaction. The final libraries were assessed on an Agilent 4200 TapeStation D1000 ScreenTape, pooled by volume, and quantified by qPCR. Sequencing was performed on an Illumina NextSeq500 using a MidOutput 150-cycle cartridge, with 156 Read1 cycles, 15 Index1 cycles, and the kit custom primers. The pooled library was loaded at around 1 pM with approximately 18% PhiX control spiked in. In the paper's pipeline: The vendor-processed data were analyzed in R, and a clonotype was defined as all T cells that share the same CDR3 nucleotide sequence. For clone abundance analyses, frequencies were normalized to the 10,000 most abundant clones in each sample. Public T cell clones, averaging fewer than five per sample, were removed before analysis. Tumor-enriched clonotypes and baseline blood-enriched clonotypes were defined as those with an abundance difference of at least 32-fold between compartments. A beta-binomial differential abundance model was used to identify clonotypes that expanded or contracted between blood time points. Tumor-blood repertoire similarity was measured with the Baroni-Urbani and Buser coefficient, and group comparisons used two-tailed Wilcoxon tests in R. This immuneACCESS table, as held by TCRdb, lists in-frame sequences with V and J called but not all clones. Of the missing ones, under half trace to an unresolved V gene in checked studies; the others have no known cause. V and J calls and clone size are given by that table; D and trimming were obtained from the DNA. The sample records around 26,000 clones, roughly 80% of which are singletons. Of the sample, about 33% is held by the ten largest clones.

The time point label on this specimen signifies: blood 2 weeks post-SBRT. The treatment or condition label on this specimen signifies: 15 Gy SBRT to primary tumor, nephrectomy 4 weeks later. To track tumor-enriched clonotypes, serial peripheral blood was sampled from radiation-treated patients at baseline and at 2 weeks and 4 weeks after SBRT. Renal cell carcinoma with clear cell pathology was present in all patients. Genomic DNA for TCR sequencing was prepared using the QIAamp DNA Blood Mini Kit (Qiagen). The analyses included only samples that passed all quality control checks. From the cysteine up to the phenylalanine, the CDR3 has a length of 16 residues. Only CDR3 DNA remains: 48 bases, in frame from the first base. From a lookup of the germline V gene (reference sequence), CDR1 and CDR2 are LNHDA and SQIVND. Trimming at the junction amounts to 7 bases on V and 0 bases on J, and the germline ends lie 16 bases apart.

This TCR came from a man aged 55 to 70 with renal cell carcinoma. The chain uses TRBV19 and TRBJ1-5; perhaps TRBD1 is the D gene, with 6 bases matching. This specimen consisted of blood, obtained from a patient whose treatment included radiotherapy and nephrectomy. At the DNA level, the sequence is TGTGCCAGTACCAGGGGCCAGGGGAATAGCAATCAGCCCCAGCATTTT. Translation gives CASTRGQGNSNQPQHF.